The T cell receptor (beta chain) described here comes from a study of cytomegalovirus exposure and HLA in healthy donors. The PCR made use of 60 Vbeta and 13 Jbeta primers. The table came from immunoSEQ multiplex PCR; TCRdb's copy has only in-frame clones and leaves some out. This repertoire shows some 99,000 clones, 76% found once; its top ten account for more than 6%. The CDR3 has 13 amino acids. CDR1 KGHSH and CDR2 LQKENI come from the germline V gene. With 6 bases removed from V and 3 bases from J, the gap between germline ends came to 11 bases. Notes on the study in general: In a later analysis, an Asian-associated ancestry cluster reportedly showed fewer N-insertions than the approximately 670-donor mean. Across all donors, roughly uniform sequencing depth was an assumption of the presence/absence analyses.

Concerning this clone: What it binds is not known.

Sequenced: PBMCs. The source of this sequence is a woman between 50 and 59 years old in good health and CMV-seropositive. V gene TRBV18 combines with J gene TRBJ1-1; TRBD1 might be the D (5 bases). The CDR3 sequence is CASSQGEDTEAFF. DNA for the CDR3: TGTGCCAGCTCCCAAGGGGAAGACACTGAAGCTTTCTTT.